This TCR beta chain was identified in a study of shared clonotypes between healthy human individuals. Regarding this clone: The antigen is undetermined.

CDR1 is MDHEN, CDR2 SYDVKM, per germline. The CDR3 loop spans 17 amino acids. V lost 4 bases, J lost 10 bases, and 15 bases stayed unmatched. Study-level findings and limits: Naive subsets tended to show greater estimated richness than memory subsets. Roughly 5% of naive CD4 clonotypes were shared across a few donors.

Assay: immunoSEQ multiplex PCR; the TCRdb copy retains only in-frame clones and omits some. The table shows a few million clones, with 92% occurring only once. Sequenced: naive CD4+ T cells from PBMCs. Subset meaning: CD45RA+ positively selected. The chain joins TRBV28 to TRBJ2-1, with TRBD2 identical over 11 bases. This clonotype was obtained from a man younger than 30 in good health. Some clones in this sample may be carry-over from other donors' samples. The DNA of the CDR3 is TGTGCCAGCAGTTCACCCGTAGCGGGAGGGCCTTCAATAGAGCAGTTCTTC. Residues: CASSSPVAGGPSIEQFF.